These 29 T cell receptor beta chains originate from one sample sequenced in a study of cytomegalovirus exposure and HLA in healthy donors. PCR involved 60 Vbeta and 13 Jbeta primers. TCRdb's copy holds only in-frame clones and misses some; the assay was immunoSEQ multiplex PCR. Among some 150,000 clones listed, about 75% were seen once. Material for sequencing was PBMCs. All receptors derive from a woman in her thirties or forties in good health and CMV-seronegative.

The rearrangement uses TRBV15 and TRBJ1-1; D is unclear. The ends were cut back, 1 base at V and 1 base at J, with 10 bases in the middle. CDR3 length: 15 residues. Germline V lookup: CDR1 LNHNV, CDR2 YYDKDF (reference sequence). CDR3 bases: TGTGCCACCAGCAGAGTCCCCCCCCGGAACACTGAAGCTTTCTTT. Translation gives CATSRVPPRNTEAFF.

The chain has TRBV30 and TRBJ2-3; D is unresolved. CDR1 GTSNPN and CDR2 SVGIG come from the germline V gene (reference sequence). This CDR3 comprises 13 residues. V was pared by 4 bases and J by 2 bases, with 10 bases between. CDR3 region: CAWKKSYTDTQYF. The CDR3 DNA is TGTGCCTGGAAGAAATCCTACACAGATACGCAGTATTTT.

V usage is TRBV27 and J usage is TRBJ1-5, with 8 bases fitting TRBD1. Trimming removed 5 bases from V and 6 bases from J; junction bases left unmatched: 9. The germline V gene encodes CDR1 MNHEY and CDR2 SMNVEV (reference sequence). This CDR3 comprises 15 residues. The chain's CDR3 is CASSTDRGKTQPQHF. The CDR3 nucleotides read TGTGCCAGCAGTACTGACAGGGGTAAAACTCAGCCCCAGCATTTT.

The V and J genes are TRBV2 and TRBJ2-3; maybe TRBD1 (6 bases). Germline V gives CDR1 SNHLY, CDR2 FYNNEI. Trimming took off 2 bases at V and 3 bases at J, with 12 bases between the two ends. CDR3 length: 15 residues. CDR3: CASSEQGQKTDTQYF. The CDR3 DNA reads TGTGCCAGCAGTGAACAGGGACAAAAGACAGATACGCAGTATTTT.

The chain links TRBV27 to TRBJ2-3; D gene ambiguous. The CDR3 consists of 13 residues. The germline V and J ends were trimmed by 2 bases and 6 bases, with 9 bases remaining between them. Per germline, CDR1 MNHEY and CDR2 SMNVEV (reference sequence). The CDR3 DNA reads as TGTGCCAGCAGTTTAACATGGCGGGATACGCAGTATTTT. This encodes CASSLTWRDTQYF.

The chain couples TRBV4-2 to TRBJ1-1; 9 bases line up with TRBD1. The CDR3 runs 14 residues. CDR1 is LGHNA and CDR2 is YNFKEQ in the germline V gene. The V gene end was trimmed by 0 bases and the J gene end by 4 bases; junction bases not matched to a gene: 0. The CDR3 nucleotides read TGTGCCAGCAGCCAAGAGGACAGGGGCACTGAAGCTTTCTTT. Translating it yields CASSQEDRGTEAFF.

CDR3 in amino acids: CSVEPRTGQRAFF. The DNA of the CDR3 is TGCAGCGTTGAACCCCGGACAGGGCAGAGAGCTTTCTTT. V usage is TRBV29-1 and J usage is TRBJ1-1; 8 positions match TRBD1. Germline V gene lookup returns CDR1 SQVTM and CDR2 ANQGSEA. The CDR3 is 13 amino acids. Germline trimming cut 2 bases from V and 10 bases from J; bases unmatched to any gene: 9.

CDR3 protein: CASSSARGTLSYEQYF. The CDR3 nucleotides read TGTGCCAGCAGCTCGGCGCGGGGTACCCTCTCCTACGAGCAGTACTTC. This chain uses TRBV11-2 with TRBJ2-7; tentatively, D is TRBD2 (6 bases). The germline V and J ends were trimmed by 4 bases and 0 bases, with 16 bases remaining between them. The CDR3 covers 16 residues. Germline V gives CDR1 SGHAT, CDR2 FQNNGV.

The V call is TRBV20-1, the J call TRBJ2-5; D unresolved. This CDR3 is 10 amino acids long. V was pared by 5 bases and J by 5 bases, with 6 bases between. CDR1 DFQATT and CDR2 SNEGSKA come from the germline V gene (reference sequence). The CDR3 spells CSAEQETQYF. CDR3 coding DNA: TGCAGTGCTGAACAGGAGACCCAGTACTTC.

V usage is TRBV5-1 and J usage is TRBJ2-1; TRBD2 matches 15 bases. With 3 bases clipped from V and 9 bases from J, the junction kept 7 bases outside the gene matches. The CDR3 is made up of 16 amino acids. The germline CDR1 and CDR2 sequences are SGHRS and YFSETQ. CDR3 region: CASSSWTSGGAGEQFF. The DNA of the CDR3 is TGCGCCAGCAGCTCGTGGACTAGCGGGGGGGCCGGTGAGCAGTTCTTC.

CDR3 nucleotides: TGTGCCAGCAGCTTACGGGGAAGTGGCTCCTACGAGCAGTACTTC. As protein: CASSLRGSGSYEQYF. The chain links TRBV7-2 to TRBJ2-7, with D possibly TRBD2 on 5 matching bases. Trimming shortened V by 2 bases and J by 0 bases, and 11 bases separated the two germline ends. The CDR3 is 15 residues long. Per germline, CDR1 SGHTA and CDR2 FQGNSA.

The genes are TRBV2 and TRBJ1-3; 8 bases line up with TRBD1. V shed 6 bases, J shed 4 bases, and the junction held 8 bases outside the gene matches. The germline V gene encodes CDR1 SNHLY and CDR2 FYNNEI. The CDR3 contains 15 residues. CDR3 DNA: TGTGCCAGCAGAGACTTACAGGGGGTCGGAAACACCATATATTTT. Translated, it gives CASRDLQGVGNTIYF.

The genes are TRBV29-1 and TRBJ2-5, with TRBD1 matching 9 bases. CDR1 and CDR2 (germline): SQVTM, ANQGSEA. The CDR3 consists of 15 residues. V was clipped by 5 bases and J by 1 base; unmatched bases: 8. DNA for the CDR3: TGCAGCGTTTTCCCCACGGACAGGGGCCAAGAGACCCAGTACTTC. Protein: CSVFPTDRGQETQYF.

Only a few counts were recorded for this clone. The chain is built from TRBV6-5 and TRBJ1-5; D is uncertain. Trimming removed 2 bases at V and 4 bases at J, with 6 bases between. The CDR3 spans 13 residues. Germline V gives CDR1 MNHEY, CDR2 SVGAGI. CDR3 sequence (DNA): TGTGCCAGCAGTTACGCGGTAAATCAGCCCCAGCATTTT. This encodes CASSYAVNQPQHF.

This rearrangement joins TRBV7-6 to TRBJ1-4, with 7 bases identical to TRBD1. Germline CDR1 SGHVS, CDR2 FNYEAQ. V lost 5 bases to trimming and J lost 0 bases; unmatched junction nucleotides: 6. The CDR3 spans 16 residues. The CDR3 reads CASSRWDRTTNEKLFF. In nucleotides, the CDR3 is TGTGCCAGCAGCCGATGGGACAGAACAACTAATGAAAAACTGTTTTTT.

This clone was picked up a small number of times. The J gene is TRBJ2-7, the V gene TRBV27, with a tentative D call TRBD1 (5 bases). The CDR3 totals 13 residues. V lost 8 bases and J lost 2, with 13 bases in between. Looked up from germline, CDR1 is MNHEY and CDR2 is SMNVEV (reference sequence). The CDR3 nucleotides read TGTGCCAGCCTCCTGACAGCGCCCTACGAGCAGTACTTC. Translation gives CASLLTAPYEQYF.

This clone was detected only a few times. This sequence joins TRBV4-1 and TRBJ1-5; D gene unclear. The V end lost 1 base, the J end lost 6 bases, and 7 bases lay between the germline ends. Germline CDR1 and CDR2: MGHRA and YSYEKL. The CDR3 has 13 amino acids. Here the CDR3 DNA reads TGCGCCAGCAGCCAAGTTCTAACTCAGCCCCAGCATTTT. Residues: CASSQVLTQPQHF.

V gene TRBV4-1 combines with J gene TRBJ1-2; 8 positions match TRBD1. The CDR3 totals 13 residues. Per the germline V gene, CDR1 is MGHRA and CDR2 is YSYEKL. V dropped 1 base and J dropped 6; count of bases not matched to a gene: 1. The CDR3 reads CASSQGGQDGYTF. The CDR3 nucleotides are TGCGCCAGCAGCCAAGGGGGACAGGATGGCTACACCTTC.

The chain is built from TRBV2 and TRBJ2-5, with 9 bases fitting TRBD1. V lost 9 bases, J lost 1 base, and 12 bases stayed unmatched. The CDR3 is made up of 16 amino acids. CDR1 and CDR2 (germline): SNHLY, FYNNEI. The CDR3 DNA reads TGTGCCAGTTGTAAGAGGGGACAGGGATTCCAAGAGACCCAGTACTTC. This sequence encodes CASCKRGQGFQETQYF. The entire variable domain, with the rest obtained from reference TRBV2 and TRBJ2-5, is as follows: EPEVTQTPSHQVTQMGQEVILRCVPISNHLYFYWYRQILGQKVEFLVSFYNNEISEKSEIFDDQFSVERPDGSNFTLKIRSTKLEDSAMYFCASCKRGQGFQETQYFGPGTRLLVL.

This clone was counted only a few times. The chain links TRBV28 to TRBJ1-2, with D perhaps TRBD1 (5 bases). V lost 10 bases to trimming and J lost 6 bases, with 18 bases between them. Germline V gene sequence: CDR1 MDHEN, CDR2 SYDVKM. The CDR3 has 13 residues. DNA of the CDR3: TGTGCCACCCCGGGACTTTACCAACATGGCTACACCTTC. Its protein product is CATPGLYQHGYTF.

This sequence joins TRBV4-3 and TRBJ1-1; 12 bases are shared with TRBD1. Unmatched junction bases numbered 7, after V lost 3 bases and J lost 5 bases. The germline CDR1 and CDR2 sequences are LGHNA and YSLEER. The CDR3 has 16 amino acids. The CDR3 region is CASSQIGTGGRTEAFF. The CDR3, as DNA: TGCGCCAGCAGCCAGATAGGGACAGGGGGCCGGACTGAAGCTTTCTTT.

V usage is TRBV6-6 and J usage is TRBJ2-2, with D perhaps TRBD2 (6 bases). This CDR3 region has 15 residues. The germline gives CDR1 MNHNY, CDR2 SVGAGI (reference sequence). Trimming shortened V by 5 bases and J by 2 bases, and 12 bases separated the two germline ends. The CDR3 sequence: CASSDGLSNTGELFF. The DNA for the CDR3 is TGTGCCAGCAGTGACGGACTAAGCAACACCGGGGAGCTGTTTTTT.

This chain links TRBV18 with TRBJ1-2; 9 positions match TRBD1. The length of the CDR3 is 14 residues. CDR1 is KGHSH and CDR2 is LQKENI in the germline V gene. With V trimmed by 3 bases and J by 5 bases, 4 bases remained unmatched. CDR3 residues: CASSPGQGYYGYTF. The CDR3 coding sequence is TGTGCCAGCTCACCGGGACAGGGCTATTATGGCTACACCTTC.

A few counts support this clone. The V gene is TRBV29-1, the J gene TRBJ1-1; D remains unclear. Germline values: CDR1 SQVTM, CDR2 ANQGSEA. The CDR3 sequence is 11 residues long. Trimming shortened V by 4 bases and J by 5 bases, and 8 bases separated the two germline ends. The CDR3 is CSVAWRTEAFF. DNA for the CDR3: TGCAGCGTTGCCTGGAGAACTGAAGCTTTCTTT.

The V call is TRBV9, the J call TRBJ2-3; weak D call: TRBD2 (5 bases). The CDR3 runs to 14 residues. V shed 3 bases and J shed 7 bases, with 15 bases lying between them. The germline V gene has CDR1 SGDLS and CDR2 YYNGEE. The DNA for the CDR3 is TGTGCCAGCAGCGGGGGAGAGGCCCTTCATACGCAGTATTTT. Translating gives CASSGGEALHTQYF.

This rearrangement joins TRBV13 to TRBJ2-7, with TRBD2 matching 7 bases. The germline CDR1 and CDR2 sequences are PRHDT and FYEKMQ (reference sequence). With 0 bases clipped from V and 3 bases from J, the junction kept 8 bases outside the gene matches. The CDR3 has 16 residues. CDR3 amino acids: CASSLGRSGTDYEQYF. The CDR3 DNA follows: TGTGCCAGCAGCTTAGGCAGAAGCGGGACCGACTACGAGCAGTACTTC. The complete variable domain, with remaining parts taken from reference TRBV13 and TRBJ2-7, reads AAGVIQSPRHLIKEKRETATLKCYPIPRHDTVYWYQQGPGQDPQFLISFYEKMQSDKGSIPDRFSAQQFSDYHSELNMSSLELGDSALYFCASSLGRSGTDYEQYFGPGTRLTVT.

The V call is TRBV6-1, the J call TRBJ2-7; tentatively, D is TRBD1 (6 bases). CDR1 and CDR2 (germline): MNHNS, SASEGT. The CDR3 extends over 12 amino acids. V was shortened by 6 bases and J by 4 bases, with 10 bases between the two germline ends. The CDR3 spells CASRSTGYEQYF. As DNA, the CDR3 is TGTGCCAGCAGATCTACAGGGTACGAGCAGTACTTC.

This sequence joins TRBV19 and TRBJ1-6; D gene uncertain. V was trimmed by 0 bases and J by 5 bases, leaving 14 bases between them. From germline, CDR1 is LNHDA and CDR2 SQIVND (reference sequence). The CDR3 is made up of 17 amino acids. CDR3 coding DNA: TGTGCCAGTAGTATAGACGATGATGGGAGAAATAATTCACCCCTCCACTTT. Protein sequence: CASSIDDDGRNNSPLHF. The full variable domain, rest sourced from reference TRBV19 and TRBJ1-6, is DGGITQSPKYLFRKEGQNVTLSCEQNLNHDAMYWYRQDPGQGLRLIYYSQIVNDFQKGDIAEGYSVSREKKESFPLTVTSAQKNPTAFYLCASSIDDDGRNNSPLHFGNGTRLTVT.

DNA for the CDR3: TGTGCCAGCAGTCCCGGTATAATGTATGGCTACACCTTC. Its translation: CASSPGIMYGYTF. The rearrangement uses TRBV28 and TRBJ1-2; no firm D call. Between the trimmed V and J ends, which lost 5 bases and 5 bases, there was a span of 12 bases. The CDR3 spans 13 residues. Germline V gives CDR1 MDHEN, CDR2 SYDVKM.